The rows below give T cell receptor beta chains drawn from one sample of a study of CD8 T cells in ankylosing spondylitis. A single record per CDR3 protein comes from TCRdb applying MiXCR to the 5' RACE reads. The sample lists some 840,000 distinct CDR3 sequences, 10% to 15% occurring once. Source material: blood, either unsorted or a sorted T cell fraction (not recorded which). Every receptor here comes from a male donor with ankylosing spondylitis. Both conserved end residues are part of each CDR3. A D gene is named only where the DNA matches it firmly. Clone size is given for some rows only: seen once, a few or many times, or a class if the clone is expanded.

clone size	V gene	D gene	J gene	CDR3 protein	CDR3 DNA
NA	TRBV20-1	TRBD2	TRBJ2-1	CSARDPNGLAGGPNGNEQFF	TGCAGTGCTAGAGACCCTAATGGACTAGCGGGAGGGCCGAATGGCAATGAGCAGTTCTTC
NA	TRBV20-1	TRBD2	TRBJ2-3	CSAPGTSGRIGDTQYF	TGCAGTGCTCCCGGGACTAGCGGGAGGATAGGAGATACGCAGTATTTT
many	TRBV28	NA	TRBJ1-5	CASSSGAQPQHF	TGTGCCAGCAGCTCGGGTGCCCAGCCCCAGCATTTT
few	TRBV5-5	NA	TRBJ2-7	CASSFLAGYYEQYF	TGTGCCAGCAGCTTCCTAGCAGGGTACTACGAGCAGTACTTC
NA	TRBV12-3/TRBV12-4	NA	TRBJ1-1	CASSLQAGTTEAFF	TGTGCCAGCAGTTTACAGGCAGGGACCACTGAAGCTTTCTTT
many	TRBV20-1	NA	TRBJ2-3	CSASYSMGDTQYF	TGCAGTGCTAGCTACAGCATGGGAGATACGCAGTATTTT
few	TRBV15	NA	TRBJ2-3	CATSRGTRDTRRHF	TGTGCCACCAGCAGAGGGACCCGGGACACGAGAAGGCATTTT
few	TRBV28	NA	TRBJ2-7	CASSLPSTYEQYF	TGTGCCAGCAGTTTACCCTCAACCTACGAGCAGTACTTC
NA	TRBV7-9	NA	TRBJ2-5	CASRPTPVQETQYF	TGTGCCAGCAGACCCACACCAGTCCAAGAGACCCAGTACTTC
many	TRBV15	NA	TRBJ1-1	CATSRDVLARGAFF	TGTGCCACCAGCAGAGATGTTCTAGCGAGGGGAGCTTTCTTT
few	TRBV15	NA	TRBJ2-1	CATKAVLQENEQFF	TGTGCCACCAAAGCCGTCTTACAGGAAAATGAGCAGTTCTTC
NA	TRBV2	NA	TRBJ2-7	CASSPDWGQYF	TGTGCCAGCAGTCCGGACTGGGGGCAGTACTTC
NA	TRBV5-1	TRBD1	TRBJ2-2	CASRGQGSSGELFF	TGCGCCAGCAGGGGACAGGGATCTTCCGGGGAGCTGTTTTTT
few	TRBV7-2	NA	TRBJ2-2	CASSLDTATGELFF	TGTGCCAGCAGCCTGGACACAGCGACCGGGGAGCTGTTTTTT
few	TRBV20-1	NA	TRBJ2-5	CSASSTAKETQYF	TGCAGTGCTAGTTCGACAGCTAAAGAGACCCAGTACTTC
few	TRBV20-1	NA	TRBJ1-2	CSARDGRGDGYTF	TGCAGTGCTAGAGATGGGCGGGGCGATGGCTACACCTTC
NA	TRBV12-3/TRBV12-4	TRBD2	TRBJ2-5	CASSTTPGGGDYQETQYF	TGTGCCAGCAGTACAACTCCGGGGGGTGGGGACTACCAAGAGACCCAGTACTTC
NA	TRBV4-3	TRBD1	TRBJ1-5	CASSQEIRGDRGNQPQHF	TGCGCCAGCAGCCAAGAGATAAGGGGGGACAGGGGCAATCAGCCCCAGCATTTT
many	TRBV20-1	TRBD1	TRBJ2-5	CSATTGRETQYF	TGCAGCGCGACGACAGGGAGAGAGACCCAGTACTTC
NA	TRBV7-2	TRBD1	TRBJ2-4	CASSQSQGAGIQYF	TGTGCCAGCAGCCAAAGTCAGGGGGCAGGCATTCAGTACTTC
few	TRBV20-1	TRBD2	TRBJ2-1	CSARDWGGSSSYNEQFF	TGCAGTGCTAGAGATTGGGGCGGGAGTAGTTCCTACAATGAGCAGTTCTTC
NA	TRBV5-1	NA	TRBJ2-7	CASSLVARSYEQYF	TGCGCCAGCAGCTTGGTCGCCAGATCCTACGAGCAGTACTTC
few	TRBV7-2	NA	TRBJ1-2	CASSSSGTNYGYTF	TGTGCCAGCAGCTCCTCCGGGACCAACTATGGCTACACCTTC
NA	TRBV5-1	TRBD1	TRBJ1-2	CASSLTGGWGFNVYGYTF	TGCGCCAGCAGTTTAACAGGGGGCTGGGGCTTCAATGTCTATGGCTACACCTTC
few	TRBV4-1	NA	TRBJ1-4	CASSQDNRAGLGEKLFF	TGCGCCAGCAGCCAGGACAACAGGGCGGGCCTGGGTGAAAAACTGTTTTTT
NA	TRBV7-2	NA	TRBJ2-7	CASSPSWAYEQYF	TGTGCCAGCAGCCCAAGTTGGGCCTACGAGCAGTACTTC
few	TRBV11-2	NA	TRBJ2-7	CASSHERGEQYF	TGTGCCAGCAGCCACGAGCGTGGGGAGCAGTACTTC
few	TRBV27	TRBD2	TRBJ2-2	CASSTLGLAGERDGELFF	TGTGCCAGCAGTACACTGGGCCTAGCGGGAGAAAGGGACGGGGAGCTGTTTTTT
NA	TRBV28	TRBD1	TRBJ1-2	CASSSARTGGAYGYTF	TGTGCCAGCAGTTCGGCCCGGACAGGGGGCGCGTATGGCTACACCTTC
NA	TRBV9	NA	TRBJ2-2	CASSVVGGSNTGELFF	TGTGCCAGCAGCGTAGTTGGCGGCTCGAACACCGGGGAGCTGTTTTTT